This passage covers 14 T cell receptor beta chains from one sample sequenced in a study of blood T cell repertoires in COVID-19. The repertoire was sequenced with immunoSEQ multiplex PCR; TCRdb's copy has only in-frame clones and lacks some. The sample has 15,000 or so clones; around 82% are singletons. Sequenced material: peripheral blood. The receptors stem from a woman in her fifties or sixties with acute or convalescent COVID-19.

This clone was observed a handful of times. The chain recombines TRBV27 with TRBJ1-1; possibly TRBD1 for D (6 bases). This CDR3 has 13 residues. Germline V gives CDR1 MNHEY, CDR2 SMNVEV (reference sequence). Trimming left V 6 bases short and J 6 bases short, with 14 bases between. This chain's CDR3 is CASRTLQGSEAFF. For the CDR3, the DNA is TGTGCCAGCAGGACACTACAGGGCTCTGAAGCTTTCTTT.

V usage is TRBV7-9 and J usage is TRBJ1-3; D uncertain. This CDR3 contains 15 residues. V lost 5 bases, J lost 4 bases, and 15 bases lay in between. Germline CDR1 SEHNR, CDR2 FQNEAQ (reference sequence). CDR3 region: CASSPKLRIGNTIYF. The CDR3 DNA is TGTGCCAGCAGCCCGAAACTGAGAATCGGAAACACCATATATTTT.

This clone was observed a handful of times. CDR3 nucleotides: TGTGCCACCAGCAGAGTAGGGAGAGATACGCAGTATTTT. This encodes CATSRVGRDTQYF. The genes are TRBV15 and TRBJ2-3; D perhaps matches TRBD2 (5 bases). The CDR3 totals 13 residues. V was clipped by 1 base and J by 5 bases, with 7 bases between them. Per germline, CDR1 LNHNV and CDR2 YYDKDF (reference sequence).

CDR3 region: CSASPREGGELFF. The CDR3 DNA follows: TGCAGTGCTAGTCCCAGGGAAGGCGGGGAGCTGTTTTTT. The rearrangement links TRBV20-1 to TRBJ2-2; D is possibly TRBD1 (5 bases). The CDR3 extends over 13 amino acids. Germline-derived CDR1 and CDR2 are DFQATT and SNEGSKA (reference sequence). V was cut by 3 bases and J by 7 bases, with 12 bases left in between.

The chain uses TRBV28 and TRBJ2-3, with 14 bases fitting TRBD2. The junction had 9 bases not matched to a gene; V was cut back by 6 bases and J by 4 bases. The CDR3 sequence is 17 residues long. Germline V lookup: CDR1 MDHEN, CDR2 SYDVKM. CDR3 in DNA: TGTGCCAGCAGAAGTTGGGGGACTAGCGGGAGTTCAGATACGCAGTATTTT. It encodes CASRSWGTSGSSDTQYF.

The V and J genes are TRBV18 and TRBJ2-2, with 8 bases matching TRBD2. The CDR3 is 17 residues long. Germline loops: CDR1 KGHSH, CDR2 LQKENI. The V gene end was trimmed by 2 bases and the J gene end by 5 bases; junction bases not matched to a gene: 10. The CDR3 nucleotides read TGTGCCAGCTCACCAACACTAAGCGGGAGCGGGACCGGGGAGCTGTTTTTT. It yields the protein CASSPTLSGSGTGELFF.

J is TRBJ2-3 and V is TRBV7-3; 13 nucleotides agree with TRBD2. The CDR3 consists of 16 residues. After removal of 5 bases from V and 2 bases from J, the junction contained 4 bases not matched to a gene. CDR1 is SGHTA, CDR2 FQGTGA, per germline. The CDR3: CASSPLAGGLTDTQYF. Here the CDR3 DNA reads TGTGCCAGCAGCCCACTAGCGGGGGGGCTCACAGATACGCAGTATTTT.

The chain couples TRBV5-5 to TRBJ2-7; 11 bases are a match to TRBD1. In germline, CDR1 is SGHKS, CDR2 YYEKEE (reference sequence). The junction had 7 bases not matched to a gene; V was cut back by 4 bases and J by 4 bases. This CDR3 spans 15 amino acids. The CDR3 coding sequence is TGTGCCAGCAGCCGGGAGGGACAGGGGGTTTACGAGCAGTACTTC. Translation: CASSREGQGVYEQYF.

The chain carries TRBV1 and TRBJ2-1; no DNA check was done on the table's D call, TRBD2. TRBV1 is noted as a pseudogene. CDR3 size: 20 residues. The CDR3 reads CTSSQDTGLRFQRSYNEQFF. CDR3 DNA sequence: TGCACCAGCAGCCAAGATACGGGTCTTAGGTTTCAACGCTCCTACAATGAGCAGTTCTTC.

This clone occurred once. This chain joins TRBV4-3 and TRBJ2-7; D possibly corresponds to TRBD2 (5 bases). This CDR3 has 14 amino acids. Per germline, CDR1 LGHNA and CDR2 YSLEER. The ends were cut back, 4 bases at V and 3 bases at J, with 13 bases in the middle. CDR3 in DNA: TGCGCCAGCAGCCGTTCACGAGCGGTCTACGAGCAGTACTTC. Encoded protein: CASSRSRAVYEQYF.

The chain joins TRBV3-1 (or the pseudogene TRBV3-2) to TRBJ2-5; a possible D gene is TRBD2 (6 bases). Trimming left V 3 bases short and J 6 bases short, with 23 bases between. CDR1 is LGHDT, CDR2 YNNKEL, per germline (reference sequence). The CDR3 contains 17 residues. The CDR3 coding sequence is TGTGCCAGCAGCCAGGCGGGGTTAGGGTTGGCGATTAAGACCCAGTACTTC. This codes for CASSQAGLGLAIKTQYF.

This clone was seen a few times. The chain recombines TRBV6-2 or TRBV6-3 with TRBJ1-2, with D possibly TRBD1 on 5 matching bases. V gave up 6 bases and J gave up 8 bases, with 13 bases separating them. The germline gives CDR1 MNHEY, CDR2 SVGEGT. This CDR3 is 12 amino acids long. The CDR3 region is CASSERQRGYTF. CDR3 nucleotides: TGTGCCAGCAGCGAGAGACAGAGGGGCTACACCTTC.

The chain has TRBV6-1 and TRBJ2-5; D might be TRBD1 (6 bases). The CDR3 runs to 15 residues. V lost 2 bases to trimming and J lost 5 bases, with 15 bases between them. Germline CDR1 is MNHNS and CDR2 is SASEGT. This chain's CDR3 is CASSERTDKWETQYF. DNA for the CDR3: TGTGCCAGCAGTGAACGGACAGACAAATGGGAGACCCAGTACTTC.

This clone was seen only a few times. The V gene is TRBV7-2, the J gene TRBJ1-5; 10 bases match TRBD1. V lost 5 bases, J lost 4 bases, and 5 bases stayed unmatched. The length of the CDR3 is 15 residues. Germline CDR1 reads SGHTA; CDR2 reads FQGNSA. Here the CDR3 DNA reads TGTGCCAGCAGCGGGGGGACAGGGGTTAATCAGCCCCAGCATTTT. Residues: CASSGGTGVNQPQHF.